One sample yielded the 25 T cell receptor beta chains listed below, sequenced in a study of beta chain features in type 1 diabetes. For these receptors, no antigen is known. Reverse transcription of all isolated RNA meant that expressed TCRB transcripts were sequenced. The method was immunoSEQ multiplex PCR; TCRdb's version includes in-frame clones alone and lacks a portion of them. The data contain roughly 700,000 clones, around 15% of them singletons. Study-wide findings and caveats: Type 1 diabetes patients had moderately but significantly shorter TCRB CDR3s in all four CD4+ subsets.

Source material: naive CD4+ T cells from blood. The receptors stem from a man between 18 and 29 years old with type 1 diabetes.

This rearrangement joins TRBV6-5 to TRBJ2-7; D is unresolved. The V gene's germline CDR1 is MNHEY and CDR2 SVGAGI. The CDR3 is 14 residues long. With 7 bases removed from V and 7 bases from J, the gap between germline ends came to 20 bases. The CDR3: CASTKDGPTPEQYF. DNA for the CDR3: TGTGCCAGCACTAAGGATGGGCCTACGCCGGAGCAGTACTTC.

The CDR3 DNA sequence: TGCGCCAGCAGCTTTCTAGCGGGGGCGAACAATGAGCAGTTCTTC. It translates to CASSFLAGANNEQFF. The chain is built from TRBV5-1 and TRBJ2-1, with TRBD2 identical over 10 bases. The CDR3 is 15 residues long. Germline V lookup: CDR1 SGHRS, CDR2 YFSETQ. The ends lost 2 bases at V and 5 bases at J; junction bases unmatched: 4.

The CDR3 DNA reads as TGTGCCAGCAGTGGGCTAGCGGGGAGGAATGAGCAGTTCTTC. It translates to CASSGLAGRNEQFF. V is TRBV2 and J is TRBJ2-1; TRBD2 agrees at 9 bases. CDR3 length: 14 amino acids. From germline, CDR1 is SNHLY and CDR2 FYNNEI. With 4 bases clipped from V and 7 bases from J, the junction kept 5 bases outside the gene matches.

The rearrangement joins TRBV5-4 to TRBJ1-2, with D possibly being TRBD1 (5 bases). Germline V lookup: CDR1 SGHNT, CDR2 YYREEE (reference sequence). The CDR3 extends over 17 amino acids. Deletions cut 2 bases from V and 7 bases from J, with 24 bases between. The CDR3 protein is CASSFDRVRGSRSGYTF. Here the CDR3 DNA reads TGTGCCAGCAGCTTTGACCGCGTTAGGGGAAGTCGCTCTGGCTACACCTTC. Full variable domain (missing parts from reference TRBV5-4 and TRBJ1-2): ETGVTQSPTHLIKTRGQQVTLRCSSQSGHNTVSWYQQALGQGPQFIFQYYREEENGRGNFPPRFSGLQFPNYSSELNVNALELDDSALYLCASSFDRVRGSRSGYTFGSGTRLTVV.

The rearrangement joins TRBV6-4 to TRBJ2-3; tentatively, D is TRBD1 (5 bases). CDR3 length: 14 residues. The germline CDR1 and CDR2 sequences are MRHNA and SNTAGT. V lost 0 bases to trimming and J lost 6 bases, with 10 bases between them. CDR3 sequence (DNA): TGTGCCAGCAGTGACTCGAGCAGGGCTGATACGCAGTATTTT. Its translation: CASSDSSRADTQYF.

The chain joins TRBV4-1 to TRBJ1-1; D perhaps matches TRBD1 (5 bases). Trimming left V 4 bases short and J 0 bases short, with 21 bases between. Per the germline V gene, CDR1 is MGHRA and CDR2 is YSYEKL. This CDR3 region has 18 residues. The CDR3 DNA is TGCGCCAGCAGCCTCTATGGGGAGTTAGGGGTCCTGAACACTGAAGCTTTCTTT. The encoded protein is CASSLYGELGVLNTEAFF.

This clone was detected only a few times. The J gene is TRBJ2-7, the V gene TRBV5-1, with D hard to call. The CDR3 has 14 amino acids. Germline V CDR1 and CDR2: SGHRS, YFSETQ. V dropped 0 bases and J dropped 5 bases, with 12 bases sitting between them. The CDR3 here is CASSLGYGSDEQYF. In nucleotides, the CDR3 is TGCGCCAGCAGCTTGGGTTACGGGTCAGACGAGCAGTACTTC.

CDR3: CASSLAGGNEQFF. CDR3 nucleotides: TGTGCCAGCAGCTTAGCCGGAGGCAATGAGCAGTTCTTC. The V and J genes are TRBV7-2 and TRBJ2-1, with D tentatively TRBD2 (5 bases). The CDR3 is 13 amino acids. The germline V gene encodes CDR1 SGHTA and CDR2 FQGNSA. V gave up 0 bases and J gave up 6 bases, with 6 bases separating them. The whole variable domain, remainder taken from reference TRBV7-2 and TRBJ2-1, is GAGVSQSPSNKVTEKGKDVELRCDPISGHTALYWYRQSLGQGLEFLIYFQGNSAPDKSGLPSDRFSAERTGGSVSTLTIQRTQQEDSAVYLCASSLAGGNEQFFGPGTRLTVL.

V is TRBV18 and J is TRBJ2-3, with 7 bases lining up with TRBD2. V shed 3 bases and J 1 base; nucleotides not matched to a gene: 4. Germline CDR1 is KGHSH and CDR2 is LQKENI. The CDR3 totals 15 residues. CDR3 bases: TGTGCCAGCTCACCCAGCGCGGGGGGCACAGATACGCAGTATTTT. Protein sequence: CASSPSAGGTDTQYF.

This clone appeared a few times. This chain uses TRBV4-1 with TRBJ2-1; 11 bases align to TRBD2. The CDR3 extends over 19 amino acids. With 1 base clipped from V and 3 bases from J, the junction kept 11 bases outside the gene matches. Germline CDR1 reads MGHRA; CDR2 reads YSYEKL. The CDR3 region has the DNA TGCGCCAGCAGCCAAGGGCCCCTAGCGGGGGGACGGCACTACAATGAGCAGTTCTTC. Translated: CASSQGPLAGGRHYNEQFF.

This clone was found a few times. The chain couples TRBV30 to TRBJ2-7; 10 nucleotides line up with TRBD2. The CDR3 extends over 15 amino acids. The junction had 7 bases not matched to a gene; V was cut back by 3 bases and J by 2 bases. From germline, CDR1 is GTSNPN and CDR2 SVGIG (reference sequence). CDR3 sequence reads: CAWSPKRGGAYEQYF. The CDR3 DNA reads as TGTGCCTGGAGCCCTAAGCGGGGGGGAGCCTACGAGCAGTACTTC.

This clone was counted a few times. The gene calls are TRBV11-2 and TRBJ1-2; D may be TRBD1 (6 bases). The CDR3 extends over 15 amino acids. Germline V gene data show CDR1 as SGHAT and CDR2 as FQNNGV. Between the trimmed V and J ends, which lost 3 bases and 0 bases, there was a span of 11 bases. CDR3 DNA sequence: TGTGCCAGCAGCTTGACAGGAGGAGCTAACTATGGCTACACCTTC. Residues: CASSLTGGANYGYTF.

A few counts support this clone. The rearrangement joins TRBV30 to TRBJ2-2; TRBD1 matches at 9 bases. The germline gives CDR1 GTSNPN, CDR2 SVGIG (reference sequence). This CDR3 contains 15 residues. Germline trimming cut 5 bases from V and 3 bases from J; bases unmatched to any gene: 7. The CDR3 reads CAWEAGTGYTGELFF. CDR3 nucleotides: TGTGCCTGGGAAGCCGGGACAGGGTACACCGGGGAGCTGTTTTTT. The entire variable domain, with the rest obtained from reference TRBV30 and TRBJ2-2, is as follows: SQTIHQWPATLVQPVGSPLSLECTVEGTSNPNLYWYRQAAGRGLQLLFYSVGIGQISSEVPQNLSASRPQDRQFILSSKKLLLSDSGFYLCAWEAGTGYTGELFFGEGSRLTVL.

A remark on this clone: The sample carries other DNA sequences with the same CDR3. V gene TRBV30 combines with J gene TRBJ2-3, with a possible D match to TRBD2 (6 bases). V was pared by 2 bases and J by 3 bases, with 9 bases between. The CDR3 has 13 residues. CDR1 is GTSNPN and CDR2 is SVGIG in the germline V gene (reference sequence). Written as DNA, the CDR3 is TGTGCCTGGAGTCGTGGGGGGACAGATACGCAGTATTTT. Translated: CAWSRGGTDTQYF.

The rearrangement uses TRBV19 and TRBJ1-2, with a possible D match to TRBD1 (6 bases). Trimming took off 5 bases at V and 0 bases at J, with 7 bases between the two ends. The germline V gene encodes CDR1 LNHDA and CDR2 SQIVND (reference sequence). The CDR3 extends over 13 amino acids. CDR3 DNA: TGTGCCAGTAGTGGACAGCCTAACTATGGCTACACCTTC. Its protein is CASSGQPNYGYTF.

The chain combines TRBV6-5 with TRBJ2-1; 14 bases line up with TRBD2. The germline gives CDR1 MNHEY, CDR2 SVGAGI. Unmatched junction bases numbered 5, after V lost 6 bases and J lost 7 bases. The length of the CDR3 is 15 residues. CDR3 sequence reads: CASRRLAGGQNEQFF. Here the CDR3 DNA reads TGTGCCAGCAGGCGACTAGCGGGGGGGCAAAATGAGCAGTTCTTC.

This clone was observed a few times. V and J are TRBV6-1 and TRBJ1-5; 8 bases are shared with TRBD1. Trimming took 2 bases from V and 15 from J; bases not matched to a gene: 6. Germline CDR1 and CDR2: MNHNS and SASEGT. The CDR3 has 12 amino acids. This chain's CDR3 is CASSEQGASWHF. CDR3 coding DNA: TGTGCCAGCAGTGAACAGGGGGCATCGTGGCATTTT.

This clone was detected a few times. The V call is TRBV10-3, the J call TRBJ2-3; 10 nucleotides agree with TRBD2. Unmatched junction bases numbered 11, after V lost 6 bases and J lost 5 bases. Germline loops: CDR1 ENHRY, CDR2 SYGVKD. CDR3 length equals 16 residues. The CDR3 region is CAIRVGSGGAGDTQYF. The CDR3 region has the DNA TGTGCCATCAGGGTCGGGAGCGGGGGGGCTGGAGATACGCAGTATTTT.

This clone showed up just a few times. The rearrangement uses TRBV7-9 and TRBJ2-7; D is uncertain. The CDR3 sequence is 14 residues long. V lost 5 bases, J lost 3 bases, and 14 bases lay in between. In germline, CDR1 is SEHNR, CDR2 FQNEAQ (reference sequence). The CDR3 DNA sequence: TGTGCCAGCAGCCCCAAAAATAGGGACTACGAGCAGTACTTC. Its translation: CASSPKNRDYEQYF.

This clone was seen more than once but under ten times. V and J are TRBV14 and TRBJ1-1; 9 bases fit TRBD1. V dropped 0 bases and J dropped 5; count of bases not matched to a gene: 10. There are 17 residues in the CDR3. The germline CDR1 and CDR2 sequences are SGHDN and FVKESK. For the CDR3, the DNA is TGTGCCAGCAGCCAAGAGGGGACAGGGCGGTTTGAAACTGAAGCTTTCTTT. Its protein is CASSQEGTGRFETEAFF.

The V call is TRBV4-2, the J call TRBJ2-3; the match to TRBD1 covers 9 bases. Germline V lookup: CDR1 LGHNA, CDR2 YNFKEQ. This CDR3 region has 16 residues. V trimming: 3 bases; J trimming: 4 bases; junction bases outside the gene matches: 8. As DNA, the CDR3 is TGTGCCAGCAGCCAGATGCGGACAGGGGATGCAGATACGCAGTATTTT. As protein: CASSQMRTGDADTQYF.

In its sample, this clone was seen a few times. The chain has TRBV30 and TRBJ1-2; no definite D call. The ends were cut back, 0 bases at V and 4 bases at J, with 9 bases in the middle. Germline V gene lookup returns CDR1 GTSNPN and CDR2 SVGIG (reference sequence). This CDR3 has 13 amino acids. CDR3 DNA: TGTGCCTGGAGTGTGGTGGCGACCTATGGCTACACCTTC. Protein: CAWSVVATYGYTF.

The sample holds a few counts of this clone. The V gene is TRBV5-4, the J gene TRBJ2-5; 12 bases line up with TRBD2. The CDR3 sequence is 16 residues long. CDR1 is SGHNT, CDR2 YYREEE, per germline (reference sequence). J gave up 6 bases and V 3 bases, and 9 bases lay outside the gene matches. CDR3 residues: CASSSPSGGAGKTQYF. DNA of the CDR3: TGTGCCAGCAGCTCCCCTAGCGGGGGGGCCGGTAAGACCCAGTACTTC.

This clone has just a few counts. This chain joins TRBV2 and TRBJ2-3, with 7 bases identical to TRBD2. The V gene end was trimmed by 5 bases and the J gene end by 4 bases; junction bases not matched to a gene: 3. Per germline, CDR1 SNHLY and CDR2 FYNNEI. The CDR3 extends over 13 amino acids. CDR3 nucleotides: TGTGCCAGCAGTAGCGGGGTCGCAGATACGCAGTATTTT. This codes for CASSSGVADTQYF.

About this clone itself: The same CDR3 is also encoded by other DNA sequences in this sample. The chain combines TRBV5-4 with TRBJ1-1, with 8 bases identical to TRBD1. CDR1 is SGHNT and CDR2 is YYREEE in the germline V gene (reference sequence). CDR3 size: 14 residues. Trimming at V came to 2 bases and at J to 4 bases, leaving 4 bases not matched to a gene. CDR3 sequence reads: CASSLGTGGTEAFF. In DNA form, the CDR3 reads TGTGCCAGCAGCTTAGGAACAGGGGGCACTGAAGCTTTCTTT.